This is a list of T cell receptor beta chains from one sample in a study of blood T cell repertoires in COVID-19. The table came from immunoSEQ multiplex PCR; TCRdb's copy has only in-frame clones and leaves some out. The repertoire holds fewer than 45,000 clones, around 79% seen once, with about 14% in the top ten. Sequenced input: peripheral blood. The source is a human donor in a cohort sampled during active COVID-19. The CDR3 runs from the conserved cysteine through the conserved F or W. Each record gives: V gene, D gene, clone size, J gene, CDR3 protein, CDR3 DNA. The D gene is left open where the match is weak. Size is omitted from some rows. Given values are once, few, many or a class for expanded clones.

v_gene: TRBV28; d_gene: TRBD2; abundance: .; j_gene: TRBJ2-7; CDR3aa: CASTTSGRTYEQYF; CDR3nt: TGTGCCAGCACAACTAGCGGGAGAACCTACGAGCAGTACTTC
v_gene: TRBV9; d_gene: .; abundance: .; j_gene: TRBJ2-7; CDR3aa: CASSPRQGGAYEQYF; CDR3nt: TGTGCCAGCAGCCCCCGGCAGGGGGGAGCCTACGAGCAGTACTTC
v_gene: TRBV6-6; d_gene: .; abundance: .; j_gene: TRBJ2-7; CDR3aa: CASSYGTTYEQYF; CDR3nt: TGTGCCAGCAGTTACGGGACAACCTACGAGCAGTACTTC
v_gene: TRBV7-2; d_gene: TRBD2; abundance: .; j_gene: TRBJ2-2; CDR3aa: CASSRLGLGNTGELFF; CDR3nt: TGTGCCAGCAGCCGCCTAGGACTAGGCAACACCGGGGAGCTGTTTTTT
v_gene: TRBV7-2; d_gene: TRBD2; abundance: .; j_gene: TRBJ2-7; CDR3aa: CASRPGLAYEQYF; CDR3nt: TGTGCCAGCAGGCCGGGACTAGCTTACGAGCAGTACTTC
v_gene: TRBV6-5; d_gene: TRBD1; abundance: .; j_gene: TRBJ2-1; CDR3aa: CVSRRDRNNEQFF; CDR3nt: TGTGTCAGCCGGCGGGACAGGAATAATGAGCAGTTCTTC
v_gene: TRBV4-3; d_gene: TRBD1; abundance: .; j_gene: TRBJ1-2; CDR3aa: CASSPSGTGGGYGYTF; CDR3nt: TGCGCCAGCAGCCCCTCGGGGACAGGGGGCGGCTATGGCTACACCTTC
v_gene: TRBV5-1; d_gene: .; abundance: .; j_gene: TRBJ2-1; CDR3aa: CASSLAQGHEQFF; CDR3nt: TGCGCCAGCAGCTTGGCGCAGGGGCATGAGCAGTTCTTC
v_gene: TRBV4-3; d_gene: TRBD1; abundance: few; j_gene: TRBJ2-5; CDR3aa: CASSQERTGRETQYF; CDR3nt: TGCGCCAGCAGCCAAGAAAGGACAGGGAGAGAGACCCAGTACTTC
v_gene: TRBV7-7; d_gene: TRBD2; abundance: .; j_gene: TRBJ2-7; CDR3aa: CASSFSPRSQRDPYEQYF; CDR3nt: TGTGCTAGCAGCTTCTCGCCCCGGAGCCAGCGGGATCCCTACGAGCAGTACTTC
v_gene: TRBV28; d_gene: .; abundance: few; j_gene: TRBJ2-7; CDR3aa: CASSKGLWEGVSAYEQYF; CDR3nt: TGTGCCAGCAGTAAGGGCCTTTGGGAAGGGGTAAGCGCCTACGAGCAGTACTTC
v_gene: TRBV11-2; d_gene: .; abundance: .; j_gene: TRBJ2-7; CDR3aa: CASSLVPGAQGEQYF; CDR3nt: TGTGCCAGCAGCTTAGTCCCAGGGGCCCAGGGGGAGCAGTACTTC
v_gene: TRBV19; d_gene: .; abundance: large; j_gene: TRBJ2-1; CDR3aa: CASSIAGAVSYNEQFF; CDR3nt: TGTGCCAGTAGTATAGCAGGGGCCGTGTCCTACAATGAGCAGTTCTTC
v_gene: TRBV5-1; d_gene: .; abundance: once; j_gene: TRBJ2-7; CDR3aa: CASSPGVSSYEQYF; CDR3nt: TGCGCCAGCAGCCCCGGGGTGAGCTCCTACGAGCAGTACTTC
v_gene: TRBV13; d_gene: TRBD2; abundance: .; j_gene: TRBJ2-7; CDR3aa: CASSLGQREGPYEQYF; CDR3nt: TGTGCCAGCAGCTTAGGCCAGCGGGAGGGACCCTACGAGCAGTACTTC
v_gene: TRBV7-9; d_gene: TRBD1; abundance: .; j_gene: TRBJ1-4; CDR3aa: CASSLWQGDPTNEKLFF; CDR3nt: TGTGCCAGCAGCTTATGGCAGGGGGACCCAACTAATGAAAAACTGTTTTTT
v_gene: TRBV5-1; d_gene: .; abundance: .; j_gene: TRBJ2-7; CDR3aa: CASSPDTGGVYEQYF; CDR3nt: TGCGCCAGCAGCCCTGACACAGGCGGGGTCTACGAGCAGTACTTC
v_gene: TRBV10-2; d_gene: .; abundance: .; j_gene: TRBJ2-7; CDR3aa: CATLPGLASYEQYF; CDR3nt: TGCGCCACCCTGCCCGGGCTAGCCTCCTACGAGCAGTACTTC
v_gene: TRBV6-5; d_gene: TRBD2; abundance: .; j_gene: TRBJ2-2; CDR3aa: CASSYLAGSSNGELFF; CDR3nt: TGTGCCAGCAGTTACTTAGCGGGCTCAAGTAACGGGGAGCTGTTTTTT
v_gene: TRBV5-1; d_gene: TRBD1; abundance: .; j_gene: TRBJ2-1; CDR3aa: CASSRTGGSSYNEQFF; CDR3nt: TGCGCCAGCAGCCGGACAGGGGGTAGCTCCTACAATGAGCAGTTCTTC
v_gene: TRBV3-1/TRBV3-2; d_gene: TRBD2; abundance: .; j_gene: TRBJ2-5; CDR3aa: CASSLSGTGETQYF; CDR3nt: TGTGCCAGCAGCCTAAGCGGGACTGGAGAGACCCAGTACTTC
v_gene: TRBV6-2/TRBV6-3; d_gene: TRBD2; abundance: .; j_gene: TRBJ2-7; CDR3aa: CASSYSGPASGRFDEQYF; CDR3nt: TGTGCCAGCAGTTACTCGGGCCCCGCTAGCGGGAGGTTCGACGAGCAGTACTTC
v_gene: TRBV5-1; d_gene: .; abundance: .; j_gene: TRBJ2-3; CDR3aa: CASSLAGTSTDTQYF; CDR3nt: TGCGCCAGCAGCTTAGCGGGCACTAGCACAGATACGCAGTATTTT
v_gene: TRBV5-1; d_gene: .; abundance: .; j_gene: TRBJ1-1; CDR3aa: CASSWAGSNTEAFF; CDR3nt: TGCGCCAGCAGCTGGGCCGGCTCCAACACTGAAGCTTTCTTT
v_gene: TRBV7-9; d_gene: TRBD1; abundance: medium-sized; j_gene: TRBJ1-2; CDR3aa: CASSLAIAGGNYGYTF; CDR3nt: TGTGCCAGCAGCTTAGCGATCGCAGGGGGTAACTATGGCTACACCTTC
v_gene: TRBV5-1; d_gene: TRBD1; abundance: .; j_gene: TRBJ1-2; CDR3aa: CASSPGTDIYGYTF; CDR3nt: TGCGCCAGCAGCCCGGGGACAGACATTTATGGCTACACCTTC
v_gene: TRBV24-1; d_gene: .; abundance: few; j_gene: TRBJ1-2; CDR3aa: CATSALQGANYGYTF; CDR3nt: TGTGCCACCAGTGCCCTCCAAGGAGCTAACTATGGCTACACCTTC
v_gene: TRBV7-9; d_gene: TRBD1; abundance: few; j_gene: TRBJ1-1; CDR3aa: CASSPGGTGIRGNTEAFF; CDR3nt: TGTGCCAGCAGCCCCGGTGGGACAGGGATAAGGGGAAACACTGAAGCTTTCTTT
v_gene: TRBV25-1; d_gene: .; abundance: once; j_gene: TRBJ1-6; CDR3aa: CASSATVYGEWVYSPLHF; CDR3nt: TGTGCCAGCAGTGCCACGGTATACGGGGAATGGGTTTATTCACCCCTCCACTTT
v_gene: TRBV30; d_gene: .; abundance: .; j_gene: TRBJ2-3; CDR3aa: CAWARGFTDTQYF; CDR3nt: TGTGCCTGGGCCAGGGGATTCACAGATACGCAGTATTTT
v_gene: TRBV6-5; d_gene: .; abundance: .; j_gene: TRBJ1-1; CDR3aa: CASIGEAGDTEAFF; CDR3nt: TGTGCCAGCATTGGAGAGGCAGGGGACACTGAAGCTTTCTTT
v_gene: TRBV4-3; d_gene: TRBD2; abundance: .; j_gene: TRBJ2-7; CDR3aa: CASSQDLGLAVSYEQYF; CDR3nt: TGCGCCAGCAGCCAAGATTTGGGGCTAGCGGTCTCCTACGAGCAGTACTTC